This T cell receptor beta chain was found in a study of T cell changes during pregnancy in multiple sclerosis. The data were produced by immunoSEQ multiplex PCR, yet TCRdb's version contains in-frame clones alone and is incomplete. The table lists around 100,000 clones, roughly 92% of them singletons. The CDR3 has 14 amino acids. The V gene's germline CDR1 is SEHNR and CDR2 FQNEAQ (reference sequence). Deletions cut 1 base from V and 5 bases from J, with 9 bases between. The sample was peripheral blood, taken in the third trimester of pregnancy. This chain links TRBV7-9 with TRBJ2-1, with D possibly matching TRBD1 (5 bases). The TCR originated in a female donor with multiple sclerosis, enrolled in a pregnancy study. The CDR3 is CASSLEDSHNEQFF. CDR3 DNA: TGTGCCAGCAGCTTAGAAGACAGCCACAATGAGCAGTTCTTC. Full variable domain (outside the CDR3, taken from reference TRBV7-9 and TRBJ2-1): DTGVSQNPRHKITKRGQNVTFRCDPISEHNRLYWYRQTLGQGPEFLTYFQNEAQLEKSRLLSDRFSAERPKGSFSTLEIQRTEQGDSAMYLCASSLEDSHNEQFFGPGTRLTVL.